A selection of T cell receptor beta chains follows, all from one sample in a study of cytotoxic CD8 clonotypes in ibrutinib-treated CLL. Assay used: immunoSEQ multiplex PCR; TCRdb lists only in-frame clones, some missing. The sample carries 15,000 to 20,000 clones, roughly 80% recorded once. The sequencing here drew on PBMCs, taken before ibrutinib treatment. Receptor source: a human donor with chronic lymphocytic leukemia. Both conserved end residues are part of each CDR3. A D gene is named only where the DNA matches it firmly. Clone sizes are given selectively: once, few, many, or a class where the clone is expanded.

CDR3 DNA: TGTGCCAGCAGCTTATATGGCGAGCAGTACTTC; CDR3 protein: CASSLYGEQYF; V gene: TRBV7-9; clone size: -; J gene: TRBJ2-7; D gene: -
CDR3 DNA: TGTGCCAGCAGCTTTGGCGGGGGAAGCACAGATACGCAGTATTTT; CDR3 protein: CASSFGGGSTDTQYF; V gene: TRBV13; clone size: -; J gene: TRBJ2-3; D gene: TRBD2
CDR3 DNA: TGCGCCAGCAGTCCACCGGGACCGGGGCATGGCTACACCTTC; CDR3 protein: CASSPPGPGHGYTF; V gene: TRBV5-1; clone size: -; J gene: TRBJ1-2; D gene: -
CDR3 DNA: TGCAGCGTTGAAGACTTGAGGGACACCGGGGAGCTGTTTTTT; CDR3 protein: CSVEDLRDTGELFF; V gene: TRBV29-1; clone size: -; J gene: TRBJ2-2; D gene: -
CDR3 DNA: TGTGCCAGCAGCGCTAGCAGGGGTGGGAACATTCAGTACTTC; CDR3 protein: CASSASRGGNIQYF; V gene: TRBV7-2; clone size: -; J gene: TRBJ2-4; D gene: -
CDR3 DNA: TGTGCCAGCAGCTCCGGACGATACGAGCAGTACTTC; CDR3 protein: CASSSGRYEQYF; V gene: TRBV7-2; clone size: -; J gene: TRBJ2-7; D gene: -
CDR3 DNA: TGTGCCAGCAGGGGGCCCCTTGGGTATGGCTACACCTTC; CDR3 protein: CASRGPLGYGYTF; V gene: TRBV7-8; clone size: -; J gene: TRBJ1-2; D gene: -
CDR3 DNA: TGTGCCAGCAGGGGCGGACAGTCCTACGAGCAGTACTTC; CDR3 protein: CASRGGQSYEQYF; V gene: TRBV2; clone size: -; J gene: TRBJ2-7; D gene: -
CDR3 DNA: TGTGCCAGCAGCAAGGGTCCGCGACAGCGGGTCTACGAGCAGTACTTC; CDR3 protein: CASSKGPRQRVYEQYF; V gene: TRBV21-1; clone size: -; J gene: TRBJ2-7; D gene: -
CDR3 DNA: TGTGCCAGCAGCCCCCCGGGACAGTACTATGGCTACACCTTC; CDR3 protein: CASSPPGQYYGYTF; V gene: TRBV7-2; clone size: -; J gene: TRBJ1-2; D gene: TRBD1
CDR3 DNA: TGCAGCGTTTCCCGGGGGACAGGGTTTAATGAAAAACTGTTTTTT; CDR3 protein: CSVSRGTGFNEKLFF; V gene: TRBV29-1; clone size: -; J gene: TRBJ1-4; D gene: TRBD1
CDR3 DNA: TGTGCCTGGAGTGTACAATTAAGAGGTACTCAGCCCCAGCATTTT; CDR3 protein: CAWSVQLRGTQPQHF; V gene: TRBV30; clone size: -; J gene: TRBJ1-5; D gene: -
CDR3 DNA: TGTGCCAGCAGTCTCGGCCTTGGCAGGAACACTGAAGCTTTCTTT; CDR3 protein: CASSLGLGRNTEAFF; V gene: TRBV28; clone size: few; J gene: TRBJ1-1; D gene: -
CDR3 DNA: TGTGCCAGTAGTACCCTACCCGTTGTCTATGGCTACACCTTC; CDR3 protein: CASSTLPVVYGYTF; V gene: TRBV19; clone size: -; J gene: TRBJ1-2; D gene: -
CDR3 DNA: TGTGCCAGCAGTGAACCCACCGAGCAGTACTTC; CDR3 protein: CASSEPTEQYF; V gene: TRBV2; clone size: -; J gene: TRBJ2-7; D gene: -
CDR3 DNA: TGCGCCAGCAGGGGACAGGGTAGGCCTGAAGCTTTCTTT; CDR3 protein: CASRGQGRPEAFF; V gene: TRBV5-1; clone size: -; J gene: TRBJ1-1; D gene: TRBD1